The TCR beta chain described here comes from a study of cytomegalovirus exposure and HLA in healthy donors. Points from the study as a whole: A later analysis appeared to link common viral pathogens to several of the most significant clusters. In a later analysis, TCR beta V- and J-gene trimming showed a link to a missense DCLRE1C variant. Available immune exposure information was restricted to CMV serostatus only.

On this clone: What it binds is not known.

Germline V CDR1 and CDR2: SGHTS, YDEGEE. The CDR3 contains 16 residues. The J segment lost 5 bases and the V segment lost 4 bases, leaving 10 bases of the junction unmatched. PCR employed 60 Vbeta and 13 Jbeta primers. Sequencing was performed with immunoSEQ multiplex PCR; in TCRdb, only in-frame clones are kept and a portion is missing. The listing records more than 100,000 clones. The sequence came from a man in his forties in good health and CMV-seronegative. V gene TRBV5-8 combines with J gene TRBJ2-2; TRBD1 agrees at 8 bases. The sequencing sample was made of PBMCs. CDR3 sequence reads: CASSKIGQGRTGELFF. CDR3 bases: TGTGCCAGCAGCAAAATCGGACAGGGTCGGACCGGGGAGCTGTTTTTT.